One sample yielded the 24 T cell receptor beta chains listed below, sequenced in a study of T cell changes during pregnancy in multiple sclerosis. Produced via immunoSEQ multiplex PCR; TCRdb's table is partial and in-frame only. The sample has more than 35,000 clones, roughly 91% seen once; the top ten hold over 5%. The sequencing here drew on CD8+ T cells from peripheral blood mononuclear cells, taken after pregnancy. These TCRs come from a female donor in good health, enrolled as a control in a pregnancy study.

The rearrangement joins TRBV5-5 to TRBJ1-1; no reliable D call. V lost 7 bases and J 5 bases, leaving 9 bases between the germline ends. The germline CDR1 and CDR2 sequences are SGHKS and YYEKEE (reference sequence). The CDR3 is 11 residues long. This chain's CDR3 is CASLTGTEAFF. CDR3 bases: TGTGCCAGCCTAACGGGGACTGAAGCTTTCTTT.

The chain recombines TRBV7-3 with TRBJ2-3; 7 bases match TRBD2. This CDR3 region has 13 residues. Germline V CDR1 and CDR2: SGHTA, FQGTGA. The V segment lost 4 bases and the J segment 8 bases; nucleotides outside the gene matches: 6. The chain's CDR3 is CASSSGLESTQYF. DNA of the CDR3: TGTGCCAGCAGCTCCGGACTAGAGAGTACGCAGTATTTT.

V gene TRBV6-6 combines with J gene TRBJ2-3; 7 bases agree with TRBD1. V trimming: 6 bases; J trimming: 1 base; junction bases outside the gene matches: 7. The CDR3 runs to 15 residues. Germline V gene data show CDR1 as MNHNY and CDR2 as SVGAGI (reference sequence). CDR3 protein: CASRGTGVRTDTQYF. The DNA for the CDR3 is TGTGCCAGCAGGGGTACAGGGGTTCGCACAGATACGCAGTATTTT.

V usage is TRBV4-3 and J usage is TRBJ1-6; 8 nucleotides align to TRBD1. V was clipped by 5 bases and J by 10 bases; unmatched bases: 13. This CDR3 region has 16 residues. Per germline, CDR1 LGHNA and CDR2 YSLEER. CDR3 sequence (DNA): TGCGCCAGCAGCTCAGGGGAGGACAGGGATTGGTCACCCCTCCACTTT. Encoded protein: CASSSGEDRDWSPLHF.

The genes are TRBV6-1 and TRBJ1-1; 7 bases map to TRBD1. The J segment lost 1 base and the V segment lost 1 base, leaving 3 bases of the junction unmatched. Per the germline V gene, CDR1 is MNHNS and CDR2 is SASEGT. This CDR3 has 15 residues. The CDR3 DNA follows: TGTGCCAGCAGTGAAGAGGCAGGGGGGAACACTGAAGCTTTCTTT. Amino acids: CASSEEAGGNTEAFF.

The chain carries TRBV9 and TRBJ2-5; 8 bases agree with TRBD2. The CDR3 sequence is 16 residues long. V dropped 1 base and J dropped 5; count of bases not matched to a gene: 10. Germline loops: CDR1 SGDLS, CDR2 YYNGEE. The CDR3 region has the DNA TGTGCCAGCAGCGTAATCAGCGGGGGTGGTTTGGAGACCCAGTACTTC. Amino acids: CASSVISGGGLETQYF.

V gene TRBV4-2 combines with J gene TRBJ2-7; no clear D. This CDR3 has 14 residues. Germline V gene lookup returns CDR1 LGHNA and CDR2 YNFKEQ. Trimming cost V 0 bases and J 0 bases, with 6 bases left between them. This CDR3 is CASSQDLSSYEQYF. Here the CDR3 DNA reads TGTGCCAGCAGCCAAGATCTTTCCTCCTACGAGCAGTACTTC.

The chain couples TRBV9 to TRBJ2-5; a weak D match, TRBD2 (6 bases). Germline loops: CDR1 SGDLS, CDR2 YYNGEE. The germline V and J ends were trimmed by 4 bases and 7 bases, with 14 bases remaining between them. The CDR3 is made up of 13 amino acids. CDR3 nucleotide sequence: TGTGCCAGCAGCTACGGGACTCCGGGGACCCAGTACTTC. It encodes CASSYGTPGTQYF.

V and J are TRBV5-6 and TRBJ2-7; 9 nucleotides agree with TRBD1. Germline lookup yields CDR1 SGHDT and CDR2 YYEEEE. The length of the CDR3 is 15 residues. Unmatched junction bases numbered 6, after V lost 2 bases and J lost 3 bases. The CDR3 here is CASSFVTGGNYEQYF. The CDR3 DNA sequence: TGTGCCAGCAGCTTTGTTACAGGGGGCAACTACGAGCAGTACTTC.

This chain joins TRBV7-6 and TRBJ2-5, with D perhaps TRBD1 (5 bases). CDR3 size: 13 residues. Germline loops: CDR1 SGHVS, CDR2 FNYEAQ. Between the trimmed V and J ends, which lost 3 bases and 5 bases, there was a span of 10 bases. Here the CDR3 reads CASSFRVGETQYF. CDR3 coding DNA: TGTGCCAGCAGCTTCAGGGTAGGGGAGACCCAGTACTTC.

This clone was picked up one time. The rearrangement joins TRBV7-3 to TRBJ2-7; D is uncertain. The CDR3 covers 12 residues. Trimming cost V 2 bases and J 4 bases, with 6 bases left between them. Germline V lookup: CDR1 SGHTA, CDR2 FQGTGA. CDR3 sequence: CASSLPGYEQYF. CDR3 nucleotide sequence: TGTGCCAGCAGCTTACCCGGGTACGAGCAGTACTTC.

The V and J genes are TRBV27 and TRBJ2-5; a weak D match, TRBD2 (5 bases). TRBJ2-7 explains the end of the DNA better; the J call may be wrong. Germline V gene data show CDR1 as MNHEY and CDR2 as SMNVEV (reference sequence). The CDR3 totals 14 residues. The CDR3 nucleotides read TGTGCCAGCAGTCCACAGACAAGCGGCTACGAGCAGTACTTC. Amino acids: CASSPQTSGYEQYF.

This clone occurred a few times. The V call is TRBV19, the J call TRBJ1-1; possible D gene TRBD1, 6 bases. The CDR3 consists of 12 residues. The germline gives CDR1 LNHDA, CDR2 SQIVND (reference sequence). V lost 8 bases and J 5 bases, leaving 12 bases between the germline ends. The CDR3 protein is CASRQAYTEAFF. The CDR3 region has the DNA TGTGCCAGTCGACAGGCGTATACTGAAGCTTTCTTT.

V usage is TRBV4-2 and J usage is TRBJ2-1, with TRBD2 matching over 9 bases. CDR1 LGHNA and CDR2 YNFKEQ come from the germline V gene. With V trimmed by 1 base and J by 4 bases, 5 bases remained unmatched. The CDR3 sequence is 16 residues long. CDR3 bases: TGTGCCAGCAGCCAAGGGGTAGCGGGGGAATACAATGAGCAGTTCTTC. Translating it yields CASSQGVAGEYNEQFF.

The CDR3 sequence is CASSSGGEETQYF. DNA of the CDR3: TGTGCCAGCAGTAGTGGAGGTGAAGAGACCCAGTACTTC. The V gene is TRBV6-5, the J gene TRBJ2-5, with a tentative D call TRBD2 (5 bases). The germline V gene encodes CDR1 MNHEY and CDR2 SVGAGI. This CDR3 region has 13 residues. Trimming removed 5 bases at V and 3 bases at J, with 10 bases between.

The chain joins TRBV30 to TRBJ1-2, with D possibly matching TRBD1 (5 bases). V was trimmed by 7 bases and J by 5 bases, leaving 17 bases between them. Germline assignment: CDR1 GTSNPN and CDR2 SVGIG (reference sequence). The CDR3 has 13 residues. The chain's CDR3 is CALMLGPRYGYTF. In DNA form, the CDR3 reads TGTGCCTTGATGCTGGGGCCCCGGTATGGCTACACCTTC.

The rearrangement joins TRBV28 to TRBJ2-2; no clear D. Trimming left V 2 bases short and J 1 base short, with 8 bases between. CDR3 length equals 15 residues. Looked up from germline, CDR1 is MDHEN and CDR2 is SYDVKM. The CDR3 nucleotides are TGTGCCAGCAGTTTAGTCGAGCGGAACACCGGGGAGCTGTTTTTT. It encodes CASSLVERNTGELFF.

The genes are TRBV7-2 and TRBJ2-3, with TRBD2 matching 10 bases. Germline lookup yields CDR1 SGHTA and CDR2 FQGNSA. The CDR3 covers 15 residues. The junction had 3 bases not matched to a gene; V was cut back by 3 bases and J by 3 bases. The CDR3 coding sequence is TGTGCCAGCAGCTTGGCTAGCGGGGGAACAGATACGCAGTATTTT. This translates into CASSLASGGTDTQYF.

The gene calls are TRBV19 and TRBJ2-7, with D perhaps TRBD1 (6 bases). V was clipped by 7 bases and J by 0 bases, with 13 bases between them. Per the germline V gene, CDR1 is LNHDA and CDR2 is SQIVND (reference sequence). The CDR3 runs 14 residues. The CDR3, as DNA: TGTGCCAGTAAAACAGGGTTGGGCTCCTACGAGCAGTACTTC. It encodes CASKTGLGSYEQYF.

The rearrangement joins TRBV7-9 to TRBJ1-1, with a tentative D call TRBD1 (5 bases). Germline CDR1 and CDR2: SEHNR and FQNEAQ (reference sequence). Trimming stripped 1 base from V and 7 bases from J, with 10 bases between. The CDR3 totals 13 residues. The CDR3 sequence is CASSLGTQNEAFF. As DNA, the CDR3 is TGTGCCAGCAGCTTAGGGACACAGAATGAAGCTTTCTTT.

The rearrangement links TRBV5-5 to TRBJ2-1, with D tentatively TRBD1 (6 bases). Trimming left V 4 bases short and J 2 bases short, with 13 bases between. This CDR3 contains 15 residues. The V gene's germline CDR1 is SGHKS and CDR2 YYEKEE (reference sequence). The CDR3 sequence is CASSPEQGTYNEQFF. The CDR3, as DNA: TGTGCCAGCAGCCCGGAACAGGGAACCTACAATGAGCAGTTCTTC. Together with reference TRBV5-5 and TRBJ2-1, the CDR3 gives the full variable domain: DAGVTQSPTHLIKTRGQQVTLRCSPISGHKSVSWYQQVLGQGPQFIFQYYEKEERGRGNFPDRFSARQFPNYSSELNVNALLLGDSALYLCASSPEQGTYNEQFFGPGTRLTVL.

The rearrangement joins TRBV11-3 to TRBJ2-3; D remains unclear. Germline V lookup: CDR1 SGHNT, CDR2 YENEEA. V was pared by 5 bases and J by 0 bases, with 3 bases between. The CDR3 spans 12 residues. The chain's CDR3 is CASSQSTDTQYF. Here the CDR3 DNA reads TGTGCCAGCAGCCAAAGCACAGATACGCAGTATTTT.

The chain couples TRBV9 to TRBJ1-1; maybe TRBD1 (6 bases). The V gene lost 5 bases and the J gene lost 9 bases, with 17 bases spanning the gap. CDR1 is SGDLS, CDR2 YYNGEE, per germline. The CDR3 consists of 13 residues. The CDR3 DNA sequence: TGTGCCAGCAGGGAGTCGGGGGGCGCGAAAGCTTTCTTT. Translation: CASRESGGAKAFF.

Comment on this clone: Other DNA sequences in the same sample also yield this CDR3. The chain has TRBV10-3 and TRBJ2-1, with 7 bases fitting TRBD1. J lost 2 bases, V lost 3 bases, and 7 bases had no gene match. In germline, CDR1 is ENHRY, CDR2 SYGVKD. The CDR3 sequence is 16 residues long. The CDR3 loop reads CAISEGGEGTYNEQFF. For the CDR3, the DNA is TGTGCCATCAGTGAAGGGGGCGAGGGAACCTACAATGAGCAGTTCTTC.